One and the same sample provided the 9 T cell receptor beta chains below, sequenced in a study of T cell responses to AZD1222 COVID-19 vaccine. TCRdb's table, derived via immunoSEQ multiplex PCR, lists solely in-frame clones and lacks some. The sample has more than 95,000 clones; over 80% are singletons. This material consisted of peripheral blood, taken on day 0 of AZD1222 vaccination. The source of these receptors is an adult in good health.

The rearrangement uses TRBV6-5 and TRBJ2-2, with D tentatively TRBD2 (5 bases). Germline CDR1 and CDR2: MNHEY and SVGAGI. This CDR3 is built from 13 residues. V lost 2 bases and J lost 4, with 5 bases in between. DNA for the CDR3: TGTGCCAGCAGTTACCGGGGCACCGGGGAGCTGTTTTTT. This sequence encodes CASSYRGTGELFF.

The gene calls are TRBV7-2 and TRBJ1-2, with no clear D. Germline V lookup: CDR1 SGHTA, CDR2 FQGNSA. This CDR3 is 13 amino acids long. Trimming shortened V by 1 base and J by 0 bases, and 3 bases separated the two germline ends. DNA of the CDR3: TGTGCCAGCAGCTTAGGTACTAACTATGGCTACACCTTC. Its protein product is CASSLGTNYGYTF.

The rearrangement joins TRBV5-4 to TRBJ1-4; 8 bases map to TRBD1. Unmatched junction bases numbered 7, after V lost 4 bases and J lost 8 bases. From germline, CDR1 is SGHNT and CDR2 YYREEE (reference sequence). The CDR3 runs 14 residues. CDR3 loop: CASSLDRAGEKLFF. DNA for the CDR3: TGTGCCAGCAGCCTGGACAGGGCTGGGGAAAAACTGTTTTTT.

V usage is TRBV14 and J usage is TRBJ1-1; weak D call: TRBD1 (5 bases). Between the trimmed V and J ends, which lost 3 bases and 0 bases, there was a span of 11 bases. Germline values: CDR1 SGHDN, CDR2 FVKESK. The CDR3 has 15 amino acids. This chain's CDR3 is CASSQWGTLNTEAFF. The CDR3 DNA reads TGTGCCAGCAGCCAGTGGGGGACCTTGAACACTGAAGCTTTCTTT.

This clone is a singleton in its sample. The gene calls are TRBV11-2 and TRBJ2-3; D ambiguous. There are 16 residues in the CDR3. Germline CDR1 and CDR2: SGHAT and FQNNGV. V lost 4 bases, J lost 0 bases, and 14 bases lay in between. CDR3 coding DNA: TGTGCCAGCAGCTCTATTAGGAGACAAAGCACAGATACGCAGTATTTT. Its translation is CASSSIRRQSTDTQYF.

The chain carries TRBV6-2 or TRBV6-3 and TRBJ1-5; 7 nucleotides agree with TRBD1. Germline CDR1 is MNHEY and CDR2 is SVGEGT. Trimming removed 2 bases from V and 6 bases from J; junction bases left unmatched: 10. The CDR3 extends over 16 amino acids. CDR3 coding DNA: TGTGCCAGCAGTTACCACGACAGGGCCGCAGTTCAGCCCCAGCATTTT. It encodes CASSYHDRAAVQPQHF.

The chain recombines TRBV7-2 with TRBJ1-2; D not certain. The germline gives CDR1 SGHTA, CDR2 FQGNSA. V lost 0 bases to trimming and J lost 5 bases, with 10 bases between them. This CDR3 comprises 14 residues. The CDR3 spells CASSLATPGYGYTF. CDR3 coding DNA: TGTGCCAGCAGCTTAGCCACTCCCGGGTATGGCTACACCTTC.

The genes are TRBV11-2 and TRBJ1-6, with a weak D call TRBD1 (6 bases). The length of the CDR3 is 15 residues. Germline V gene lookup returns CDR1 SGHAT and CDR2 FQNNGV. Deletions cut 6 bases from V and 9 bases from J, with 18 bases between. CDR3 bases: TGTGCCAGCAGGTCCGTCGAGGGAGGGGGTTCACCCCTCCACTTT. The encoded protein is CASRSVEGGGSPLHF.

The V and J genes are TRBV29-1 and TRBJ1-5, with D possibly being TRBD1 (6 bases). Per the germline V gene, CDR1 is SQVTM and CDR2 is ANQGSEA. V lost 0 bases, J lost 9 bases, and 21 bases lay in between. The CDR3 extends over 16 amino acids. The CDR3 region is CSVEDGAFGGGTPQHF. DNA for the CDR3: TGCAGCGTTGAAGATGGGGCCTTTGGAGGGGGAACGCCCCAGCATTTT.